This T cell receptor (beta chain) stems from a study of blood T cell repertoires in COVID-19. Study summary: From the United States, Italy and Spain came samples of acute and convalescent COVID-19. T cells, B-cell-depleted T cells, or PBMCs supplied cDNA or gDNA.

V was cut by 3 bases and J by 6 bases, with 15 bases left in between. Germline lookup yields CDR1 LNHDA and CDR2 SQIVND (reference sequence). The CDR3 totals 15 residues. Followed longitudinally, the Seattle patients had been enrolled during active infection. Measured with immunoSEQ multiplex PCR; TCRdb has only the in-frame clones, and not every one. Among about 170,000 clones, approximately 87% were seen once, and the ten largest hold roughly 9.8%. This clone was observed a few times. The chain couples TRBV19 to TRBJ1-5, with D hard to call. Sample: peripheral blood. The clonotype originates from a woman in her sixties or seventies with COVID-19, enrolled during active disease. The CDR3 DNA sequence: TGTGCCAGTAGTATTTCCAGGAACGTGGGTCAGCCCCAGCATTTT. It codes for CASSISRNVGQPQHF.